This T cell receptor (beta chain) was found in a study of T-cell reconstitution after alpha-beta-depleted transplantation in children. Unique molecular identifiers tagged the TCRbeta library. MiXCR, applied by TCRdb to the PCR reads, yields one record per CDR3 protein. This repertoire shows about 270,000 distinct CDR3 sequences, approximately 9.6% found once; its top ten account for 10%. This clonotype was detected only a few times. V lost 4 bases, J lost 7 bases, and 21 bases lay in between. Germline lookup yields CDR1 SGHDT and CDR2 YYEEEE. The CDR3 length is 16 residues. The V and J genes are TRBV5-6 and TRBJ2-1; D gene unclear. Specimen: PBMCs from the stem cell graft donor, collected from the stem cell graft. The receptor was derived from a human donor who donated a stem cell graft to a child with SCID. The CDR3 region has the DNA TGTGCCAGCAGCGTCTCCGACACCGGTTTTGGTAATGAGCAGTTCTTC. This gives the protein CASSVSDTGFGNEQFF. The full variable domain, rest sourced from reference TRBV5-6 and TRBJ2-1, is DAGVTQSPTHLIKTRGQQVTLRCSPKSGHDTVSWYQQALGQGPQFIFQYYEEEERQRGNFPDRFSGHQFPNYSSELNVNALLLGDSALYLCASSVSDTGFGNEQFFGPGTRLTVL.